The rows below give T cell receptor beta chains drawn from one sample of a study of blood T cell repertoires in COVID-19. TCRdb keeps only in-frame clones here, not all; method: immunoSEQ multiplex PCR. The table has roughly 100,000 clones, more than 90% seen once. The material sequenced was peripheral blood. The receptors stem from a man younger than 35 with acute or convalescent COVID-19. CDR3s include the opening cysteine and the closing phenylalanine or tryptophan.

cdr3_aa: CASSLAPPQRSHSYEQYF; j_call: TRBJ2-7; v_call: TRBV11-2
cdr3_aa: CASSLSGTLNYGYTF; j_call: TRBJ1-2; v_call: TRBV19
cdr3_aa: CASSFTGQGMVFEKLFF; j_call: TRBJ1-4; v_call: TRBV3-1/TRBV3-2
cdr3_aa: CASSSITGSGEQFF; j_call: TRBJ2-1; v_call: TRBV5-1
cdr3_aa: CASSNLDRVEAFF; j_call: TRBJ1-1; v_call: TRBV5-4
cdr3_aa: CASSPTLIAGAHEQYF; j_call: TRBJ2-7; v_call: TRBV4-2
cdr3_aa: CAWSVTVLYQETQYF; j_call: TRBJ2-5; v_call: TRBV30
cdr3_aa: CASSLGRGAQGYTF; j_call: TRBJ1-2; v_call: TRBV7-2
cdr3_aa: CATREGEKLFF; j_call: TRBJ1-4; v_call: TRBV19
cdr3_aa: CASRDSTTDTQYF; j_call: TRBJ2-3; v_call: TRBV5-1
cdr3_aa: CASGLVRLAGDNEQFF; j_call: TRBJ2-1; v_call: TRBV12-5
cdr3_aa: CASSVTSGSVGETQYF; j_call: TRBJ2-5; v_call: TRBV7-6
cdr3_aa: CASSPPILADLTGELFF; j_call: TRBJ2-2; v_call: TRBV4-2